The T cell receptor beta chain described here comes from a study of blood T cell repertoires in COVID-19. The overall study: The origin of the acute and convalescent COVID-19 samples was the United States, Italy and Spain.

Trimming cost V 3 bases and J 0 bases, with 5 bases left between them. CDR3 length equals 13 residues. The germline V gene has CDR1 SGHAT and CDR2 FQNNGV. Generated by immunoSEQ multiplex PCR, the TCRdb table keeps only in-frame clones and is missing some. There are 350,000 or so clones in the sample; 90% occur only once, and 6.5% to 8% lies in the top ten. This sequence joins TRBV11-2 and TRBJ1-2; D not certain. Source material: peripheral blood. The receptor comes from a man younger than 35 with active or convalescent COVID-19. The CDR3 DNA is TGTGCCAGCAGCTTGGGCCCTAACTATGGCTACACCTTC. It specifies CASSLGPNYGYTF.